The TCR beta chain under discussion was sequenced for a study of cytomegalovirus exposure and HLA in healthy donors. Points from the study as a whole: Cytomegalovirus status was reportedly diagnosed by the classifier with high sensitivity and specificity.

Germline values: CDR1 ENHRY, CDR2 SYGVKD. With 10 bases clipped from V and 5 bases from J, the junction kept 13 bases outside the gene matches. The CDR3 totals 14 residues. About this clone: The antigen is not known.

Use of 60 Vbeta and 13 Jbeta primers characterized the PCR. Sequenced by immunoSEQ multiplex PCR; TCRdb stores in-frame clones only, minus some. The profile covers 120,000 to 150,000 clones, with roughly 80% appearing a single time and 13% taken by the ten largest. This receptor was obtained from a man aged 35 to 55 in good health and CMV-seropositive. Sequenced: PBMCs. The rearrangement links TRBV10-3 to TRBJ2-5; 7 nucleotides line up with TRBD2. The CDR3 protein is CATLSGLGGETQYF. CDR3 bases: TGTGCCACCCTTAGCGGTCTCGGGGGGGAGACCCAGTACTTC.